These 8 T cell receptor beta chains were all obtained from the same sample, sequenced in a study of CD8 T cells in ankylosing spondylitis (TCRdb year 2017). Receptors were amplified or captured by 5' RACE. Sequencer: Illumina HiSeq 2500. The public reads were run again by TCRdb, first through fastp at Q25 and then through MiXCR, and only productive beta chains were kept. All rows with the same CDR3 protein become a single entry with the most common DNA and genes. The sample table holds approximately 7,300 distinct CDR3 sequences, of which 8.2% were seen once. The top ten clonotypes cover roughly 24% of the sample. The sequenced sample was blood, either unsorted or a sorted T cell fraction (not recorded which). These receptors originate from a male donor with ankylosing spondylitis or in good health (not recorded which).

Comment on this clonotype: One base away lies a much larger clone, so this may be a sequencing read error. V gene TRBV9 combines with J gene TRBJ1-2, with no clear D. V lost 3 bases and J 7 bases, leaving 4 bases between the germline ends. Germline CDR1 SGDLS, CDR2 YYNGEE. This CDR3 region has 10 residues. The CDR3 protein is CASSGSGYTF. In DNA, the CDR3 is TGTGCCAGCAGCGGAAGTGGCTACACCTTC.

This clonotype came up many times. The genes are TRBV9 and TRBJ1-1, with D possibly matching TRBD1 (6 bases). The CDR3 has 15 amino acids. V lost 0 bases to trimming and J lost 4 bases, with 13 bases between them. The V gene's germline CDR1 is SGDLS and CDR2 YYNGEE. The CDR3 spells CASSVEGGSGTEAFF. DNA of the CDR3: TGTGCCAGCAGCGTAGAGGGGGGGTCCGGCACTGAAGCTTTCTTT.

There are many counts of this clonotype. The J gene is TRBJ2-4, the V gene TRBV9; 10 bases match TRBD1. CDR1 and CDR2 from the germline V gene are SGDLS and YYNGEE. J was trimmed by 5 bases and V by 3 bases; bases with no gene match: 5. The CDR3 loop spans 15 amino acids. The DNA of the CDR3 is TGTGCCAGCAGCGAGCCCGGGACAGGGGAAAACATTCAGTACTTC. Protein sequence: CASSEPGTGENIQYF.

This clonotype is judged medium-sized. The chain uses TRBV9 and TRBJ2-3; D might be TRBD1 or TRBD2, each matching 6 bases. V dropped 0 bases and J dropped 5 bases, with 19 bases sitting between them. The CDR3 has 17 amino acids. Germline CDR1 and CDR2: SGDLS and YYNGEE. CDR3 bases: TGTGCCAGCAGCGTAGAAGCCCAAGGGGGGAGTCGAGATACGCAGTATTTT. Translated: CASSVEAQGGSRDTQYF.

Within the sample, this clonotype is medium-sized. The CDR3 DNA follows: TGTGCCAGCAGCGTAGCTACGTTAGCGGGAGTGAGCGGGGAGCTGTTTTTT. Its protein is CASSVATLAGVSGELFF. The chain employs TRBV9 and TRBJ2-2; 9 bases are shared with TRBD2. CDR3 size: 17 residues. After removal of 0 bases from V and 7 bases from J, the junction contained 10 bases not matched to a gene. Germline CDR1 reads SGDLS; CDR2 reads YYNGEE.

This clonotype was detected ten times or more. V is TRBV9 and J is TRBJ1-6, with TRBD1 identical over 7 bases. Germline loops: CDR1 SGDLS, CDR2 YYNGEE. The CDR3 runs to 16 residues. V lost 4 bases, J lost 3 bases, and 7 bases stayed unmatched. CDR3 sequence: CASSSGGVGYNSPLHF. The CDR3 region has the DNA TGTGCCAGCAGCTCAGGGGGTGTCGGCTATAATTCACCCCTCCACTTT. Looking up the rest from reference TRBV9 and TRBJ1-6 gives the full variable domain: DSGVTQTPKHLITATGQRVTLRCSPRSGDLSVYWYQQSLDQGLQFLIQYYNGEERAKGNILERFSAQQFPDLHSELNLSSLELGDSALYFCASSSGGVGYNSPLHFGNGTRLTVT.

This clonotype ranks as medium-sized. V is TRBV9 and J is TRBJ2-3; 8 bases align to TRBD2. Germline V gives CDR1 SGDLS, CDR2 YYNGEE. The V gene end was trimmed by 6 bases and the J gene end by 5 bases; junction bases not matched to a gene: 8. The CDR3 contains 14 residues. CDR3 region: CASTPGLAEDTQYF. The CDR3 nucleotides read TGTGCCAGCACCCCAGGACTAGCTGAAGATACGCAGTATTTT.

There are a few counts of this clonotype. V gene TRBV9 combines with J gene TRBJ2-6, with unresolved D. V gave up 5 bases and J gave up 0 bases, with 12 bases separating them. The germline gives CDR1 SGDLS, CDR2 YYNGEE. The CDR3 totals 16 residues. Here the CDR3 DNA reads TGTGCCAGCAGGAAGGGCAGCAACTCTGGGGCCAACGTCCTGACTTTC. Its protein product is CASRKGSNSGANVLTF.